This T cell receptor (beta chain) was captured in a study of naive and memory T cell subsets. Findings and caveats of the study: Naive and memory subsets had different power law exponents for TCR abundance.

Germline V CDR1 and CDR2: DFQATT, SNEGSKA (reference sequence). V dropped 1 base and J dropped 4; count of bases not matched to a gene: 8. This CDR3 region has 15 residues. CD4+ T cell IFNgamma after overnight CMV lysate exposure gave donor CMV status. This clonotype was counted at least ten times. Its target is not known. An equimolar mix of two oligonucleotides served as the beta constant-region primer for TRBC1 and TRBC2. Four rounds of PCR amplified the ligated cDNA using nested alpha and beta constant-region primers plus SP2. TCRdb passed the UMI-ligation and nested PCR reads through MiXCR, listing each CDR3 protein once. The sample shows 20,000 to 25,000 distinct CDR3 sequences, 8.5% to 10% of them seen only once.

This chain links TRBV20-1 with TRBJ2-7; TRBD2 matches at 9 bases. The source is a human donor in good health. Input material: central memory CD8+ T cells from blood. The CDR3 DNA sequence: TGCAGTGCTAGAGGATATGTAGCGGGAGTGTACGAGCAGTACTTC. It specifies CSARGYVAGVYEQYF.